This passage covers 17 T cell receptor beta chains from one sample sequenced in a study of T-cell memory formation after mild COVID-19. TCRdb fed the 5' RACE reads into MiXCR, producing one record per CDR3 protein. Of approximately 240,000 distinct CDR3 sequences detected, around 15% appear once; the ten largest clones hold around 3.4%. The specimen sequenced was PBMCs or a T cell subset sorted from them (not recorded which). The source is a man between 18 and 29 years old who had mild COVID-19 (a few samples of this study predate the infection). Cell type and time point are not known.

V is TRBV7-2 and J is TRBJ1-2; 8 nucleotides align to TRBD1. V shed 5 bases and J 2 bases; nucleotides not matched to a gene: 10. Germline V lookup: CDR1 SGHTA, CDR2 FQGNSA. This CDR3 has 16 residues. The CDR3 here is CASSRTGTGVNYGYTF. Here the CDR3 DNA reads TGTGCCAGCAGCCGCACCGGGACAGGAGTCAACTATGGCTACACCTTC.

J is TRBJ1-2 and V is TRBV27, with D maybe TRBD1 (6 bases). This CDR3 region has 17 residues. Germline CDR1 reads MNHEY; CDR2 reads SMNVEV (reference sequence). V lost 2 bases and J lost 4, with 20 bases in between. DNA of the CDR3: TGTGCCAGCAGTTTAATCCGCAGGGGTACTGTAATCTATGGCTACACCTTC. The encoded protein is CASSLIRRGTVIYGYTF.

The J gene is TRBJ2-3, the V gene TRBV12-3 or TRBV12-4, with a weak D call TRBD2 (6 bases). V was pared by 7 bases and J by 1 base, with 21 bases between. The CDR3 extends over 17 amino acids. CDR3 amino acids: CASTTAVASVGTDTQYF. As DNA, the CDR3 is TGTGCCAGCACCACCGCGGTAGCTAGCGTGGGCACAGATACGCAGTATTTT.

This clonotype was seen a handful of times. This chain connects TRBV10-2 to TRBJ1-5, with 8 bases identical to TRBD1. V shed 6 bases, J shed 4 bases, and the junction held 2 bases outside the gene matches. This CDR3 contains 13 residues. Germline V gene lookup returns CDR1 WSHSY and CDR2 SAAADI. The CDR3 DNA sequence: TGCGCCAGCAGGGACAGGGATAATCAGCCCCAGCATTTT. Its protein product is CASRDRDNQPQHF.

The rearrangement links TRBV6-2 or TRBV6-3 to TRBJ2-1; D is unresolved. With 0 bases removed from V and 9 bases from J, the gap between germline ends came to 9 bases. The CDR3 loop spans 13 amino acids. Germline V gene data show CDR1 as MNHEY and CDR2 as SVGEGT. In DNA form, the CDR3 reads TGTGCCAGCAGTTACTCTGGGATCTCTGAGCAGTTCTTC. Encoded protein: CASSYSGISEQFF.

This rearrangement joins TRBV7-8 to TRBJ2-7; D uncertain. Trimming left V 0 bases short and J 0 bases short, with 6 bases between. Per germline, CDR1 SGHVS and CDR2 FQNEAQ. This CDR3 is built from 14 residues. Here the CDR3 reads CASSLAPVSYEQYV. The CDR3 DNA reads as TGTGCCAGCAGCTTAGCCCCGGTCTCCTACGAGCAGTACGTC.

This clonotype was seen a handful of times. The chain carries TRBV3-1 and TRBJ2-7; D is unclear. Germline CDR1 and CDR2: LGHDT and YNNKEL (reference sequence). The CDR3 totals 13 residues. Between the trimmed V and J ends, which lost 5 bases and 6 bases, there was a span of 14 bases. The CDR3 coding sequence is TGTGCCAGCAGCTACGGCTTCGATGGCGAGCAGTACTTC. It codes for CASSYGFDGEQYF.

This clonotype was detected a few times. The chain couples TRBV5-1 to TRBJ2-1; 9 bases agree with TRBD1. The CDR3 length is 13 residues. Germline V gene data show CDR1 as SGHRS and CDR2 as YFSETQ. J was trimmed by 7 bases and V by 8 bases; bases with no gene match: 7. The CDR3 coding sequence is TGCGCCAGTTCACAGGGGGCGCAGAATGAGCAGTTCTTC. Translating gives CASSQGAQNEQFF. Filled out from reference TRBV5-1 and TRBJ2-1, the complete variable domain reads KAGVTQTPRYLIKTRGQQVTLSCSPISGHRSVSWYQQTPGQGLQFLFEYFSETQRNKGNFPGRFSGRQFSNSRSEMNVSTLELGDSALYLCASSQGAQNEQFFGPGTRLTVL.

This clonotype was seen a handful of times. V is TRBV5-1 and J is TRBJ2-2, with a tentative D call TRBD1 (5 bases). There are 14 residues in the CDR3. V was shortened by 6 bases and J by 3 bases, with 12 bases between the two germline ends. Germline V CDR1 and CDR2: SGHRS, YFSETQ. CDR3 residues: CASNLPTDTGELFF. CDR3 coding DNA: TGCGCCAGCAACCTCCCGACAGACACCGGGGAGCTGTTTTTT.

The table lists this clonotype with a few counts. CDR3 bases: TGTGCCAGCAGCATCCGTCAGAGCTACGAGCAGTACTTC. This gives the protein CASSIRQSYEQYF. The chain employs TRBV7-8 and TRBJ2-7; D ambiguous. The V end lost 5 bases, the J end lost 3 bases, and 11 bases lay between the germline ends. The CDR3 covers 13 residues. Germline CDR1 and CDR2: SGHVS and FQNEAQ.

The gene calls are TRBV9 and TRBJ2-2; 13 nucleotides line up with TRBD2. J lost 5 bases, V lost 0 bases, and 1 base had no gene match. The CDR3 length is 16 residues. Germline CDR1 reads SGDLS; CDR2 reads YYNGEE. The CDR3 DNA reads as TGTGCCAGCAGCGTAGGGGGACTAGCGGGGACCGGGGAGCTGTTTTTT. Protein: CASSVGGLAGTGELFF. Filled out from reference TRBV9 and TRBJ2-2, the complete variable domain reads DSGVTQTPKHLITATGQRVTLRCSPRSGDLSVYWYQQSLDQGLQFLIQYYNGEERAKGNILERFSAQQFPDLHSELNLSSLELGDSALYFCASSVGGLAGTGELFFGEGSRLTVL.

This clonotype was seen just once. The V and J genes are TRBV7-9 and TRBJ1-2; D gene ambiguous. The CDR3 has 14 residues. Germline-derived CDR1 and CDR2 are SEHNR and FQNEAQ (reference sequence). V was pared by 5 bases and J by 8 bases, with 18 bases between. CDR3 in amino acids: CASSPRQWGGGYTF. The CDR3 nucleotides are TGTGCCAGCAGCCCCCGCCAATGGGGAGGCGGCTACACCTTC.

The sample holds a few counts of this clonotype. The J gene is TRBJ1-4, the V gene TRBV19, with D uncertain. The CDR3 totals 12 residues. CDR1 is LNHDA, CDR2 SQIVND, per germline (reference sequence). Trimming stripped 3 bases from V and 8 bases from J, with 7 bases between. CDR3 nucleotides: TGTGCCAGTAGTATCGTGGGAGAAAAACTGTTTTTT. Translated: CASSIVGEKLFF.

This chain joins TRBV6-5 and TRBJ2-1, with 12 bases aligning to TRBD2. Germline CDR1 and CDR2: MNHEY and SVGAGI. J lost 5 bases, V lost 6 bases, and 8 bases had no gene match. The length of the CDR3 is 16 residues. The CDR3 sequence: CASRGLAGRRDNEQFF. The CDR3 DNA follows: TGTGCCAGCAGGGGACTAGCGGGTCGTCGGGACAATGAGCAGTTCTTC.

This sequence joins TRBV12-3 or TRBV12-4 and TRBJ2-1; weak D call: TRBD2 (5 bases). CDR3 size: 16 residues. The V and J ends lost 0 bases and 3 bases respectively, with 12 bases between them. The CDR3 region is CASSLARGIDYNEQFF. The CDR3 region has the DNA TGTGCCAGCAGTTTAGCGCGAGGGATTGACTACAATGAGCAGTTCTTC.

This clonotype showed up just a few times. The V and J genes are TRBV19 and TRBJ1-1; D perhaps matches TRBD1 (5 bases). The CDR3 loop spans 12 amino acids. The V gene's germline CDR1 is LNHDA and CDR2 SQIVND (reference sequence). Trimming removed 9 bases at V and 6 bases at J, with 14 bases between. The CDR3 nucleotides are TGTGCCAGCACAAAAAGGGGTGCTGAAGCTTTCTTT. This sequence encodes CASTKRGAEAFF.

In this sample, this clonotype turned up a few times. This chain uses TRBV20-1 with TRBJ2-1; the D is unclear. With 3 bases removed from V and 9 bases from J, the gap between germline ends came to 6 bases. CDR3 size: 10 residues. The germline CDR1 and CDR2 sequences are DFQATT and SNEGSKA (reference sequence). The CDR3 protein is CSARSFEQFF. The CDR3 DNA sequence: TGCAGTGCTAGGTCGTTTGAGCAGTTCTTC.